The 26 T cell receptor beta chains below were found in one sample sequenced in a study of beta chain features in type 1 diabetes. The investigators reverse transcribed all of the isolated RNA, so they sequenced expressed TCRB transcripts. Generated by immunoSEQ multiplex PCR, the TCRdb table keeps only in-frame clones and is missing some. Among 350,000 to 400,000 clones listed, about 15% were seen once. The specimen was naive CD4+ T cells from blood. The receptors were gathered from a woman aged 18-29 years in good health.

The sample holds a few counts of this clone. This rearrangement joins TRBV9 to TRBJ1-2, with 7 bases identical to TRBD1. Trimming at V came to 3 bases and at J to 3 bases, leaving 2 bases not matched to a gene. Germline lookup yields CDR1 SGDLS and CDR2 YYNGEE. The CDR3 covers 13 residues. This CDR3 reads CASSGQGDYGYTF. CDR3 sequence (DNA): TGTGCCAGCAGCGGACAGGGCGACTATGGCTACACCTTC.

The chain recombines TRBV6-5 with TRBJ2-7, with 9 nucleotides matching TRBD2. CDR3 length: 16 residues. V lost 0 bases, J lost 3 bases, and 6 bases stayed unmatched. Germline V CDR1 and CDR2: MNHEY, SVGAGI. This CDR3 is CASSYSQREVLYEQYF. As DNA, the CDR3 is TGTGCCAGCAGTTACTCCCAGCGGGAGGTCCTCTACGAGCAGTACTTC.

This clone came up a few times. V gene TRBV4-1 combines with J gene TRBJ2-7; 8 bases are a match to TRBD2. Germline loops: CDR1 MGHRA, CDR2 YSYEKL. With V trimmed by 0 bases and J by 7 bases, 8 bases remained unmatched. This CDR3 spans 15 amino acids. The CDR3 nucleotides read TGCGCCAGCAGCCAAGATCGCGGACTAGCTGAGGAGCAGTACTTC. Encoded protein: CASSQDRGLAEEQYF.

This clone was counted between two and nine times. The J gene is TRBJ2-3, the V gene TRBV27; D is undetermined. The CDR3 is made up of 13 amino acids. V was pared by 5 bases and J by 3 bases, with 9 bases between. CDR1 is MNHEY and CDR2 is SMNVEV in the germline V gene (reference sequence). CDR3 sequence (DNA): TGTGCCAGCAGTCCCTATAGTACAGATACGCAGTATTTT. Translated, it gives CASSPYSTDTQYF.

The table lists this clone with a few counts. V usage is TRBV29-1 and J usage is TRBJ1-2; maybe TRBD1 (5 bases). CDR1 SQVTM and CDR2 ANQGSEA come from the germline V gene. Trimming removed 4 bases at V and 3 bases at J, with 12 bases between. The CDR3 totals 13 residues. In DNA, the CDR3 is TGCAGCGTTGTATTTTTGACAGACTATGGCTACACCTTC. Translated: CSVVFLTDYGYTF.

CDR3 in amino acids: CASSRLQGNTEAFF. CDR3 nucleotides: TGTGCCAGCAGCAGATTACAGGGGAACACTGAAGCTTTCTTT. This chain joins TRBV7-6 and TRBJ1-1, with D perhaps matching TRBD1 (6 bases). The V gene lost 5 bases and the J gene lost 1 base, with 11 bases spanning the gap. The V gene's germline CDR1 is SGHVS and CDR2 FNYEAQ. The CDR3 length is 14 residues.

The gene calls are TRBV2 and TRBJ2-5; D not resolved. Germline loops: CDR1 SNHLY, CDR2 FYNNEI. Trimming shortened V by 0 bases and J by 1 base, and 9 bases separated the two germline ends. The CDR3 has 15 residues. CDR3 region: CASSEAGAFQETQYF. The DNA of the CDR3 is TGTGCCAGCAGTGAAGCCGGAGCGTTCCAAGAGACCCAGTACTTC.

This sequence joins TRBV9 and TRBJ2-3; D may be TRBD2 (7 bases). Germline CDR1 SGDLS, CDR2 YYNGEE. The CDR3 has 17 amino acids. The V end was cut by 3 bases, the J end by 0 bases, with 17 bases between. CDR3 DNA: TGTGCCAGCAGCGCCGTCTCGGGGGGCCGGAGCACAGATACGCAGTATTTT. Protein: CASSAVSGGRSTDTQYF.

The rearrangement uses TRBV11-2 and TRBJ2-7; 11 positions agree with TRBD2. The CDR3 is made up of 15 amino acids. Germline CDR1 is SGHAT and CDR2 is FQNNGV. J gave up 2 bases and V 6 bases, and 6 bases lay outside the gene matches. The CDR3 spells CASRISGRATYEQYF. The CDR3 bases are TGTGCCAGCAGAATTAGCGGGAGGGCTACCTACGAGCAGTACTTC.

The chain employs TRBV14 and TRBJ2-7, with 7 bases matching TRBD1. J gave up 4 bases and V 0 bases, and 9 bases lay outside the gene matches. CDR1 and CDR2 (germline): SGHDN, FVKESK. CDR3 length equals 16 residues. This chain's CDR3 is CASSQDRDRGAYEQYF. In DNA, the CDR3 is TGTGCCAGCAGCCAAGATAGGGACAGAGGGGCTTACGAGCAGTACTTC.

This clone has just a few counts. The chain links TRBV5-4 to TRBJ2-7; D is unresolved. This CDR3 has 12 residues. Germline loops: CDR1 SGHNT, CDR2 YYREEE (reference sequence). V shed 0 bases and J shed 2 bases, with 3 bases lying between them. The CDR3 region has the DNA TGTGCCAGCAGCTTGGACACCTACGAGCAGTACTTC. Translation gives CASSLDTYEQYF.

As concerns this clone: Within the sample, other DNA sequences also encode this same CDR3. The CDR3 here is CASSRLNTEAFF. The DNA of the CDR3 is TGTGCCAGCAGCCGGTTGAACACTGAAGCTTTCTTT. The V call is TRBV6-5, the J call TRBJ1-1; unclear D gene. The length of the CDR3 is 12 residues. V lost 6 bases and J lost 0, with 5 bases in between. Germline CDR1 and CDR2: MNHEY and SVGAGI.

This clone was counted a few times. V is TRBV10-3 and J is TRBJ1-2, with D possibly being TRBD1 (5 bases). Trimming took 9 bases from V and 4 from J, leaving 15 bases between them. This CDR3 region has 13 residues. CDR1 is ENHRY, CDR2 SYGVKD, per germline. The CDR3 is CAITRDFIYGYTF. The DNA of the CDR3 is TGTGCCATAACGAGGGACTTCATCTATGGCTACACCTTC.

This chain links TRBV28 with TRBJ2-1; D is unclear. Germline CDR1 reads MDHEN; CDR2 reads SYDVKM. Trimming took 5 bases from V and 7 from J, leaving 12 bases between them. The CDR3 covers 13 residues. CDR3: CASSPAAPNEQFF. As DNA, the CDR3 is TGTGCCAGCAGTCCGGCGGCCCCGAATGAGCAGTTCTTC.

V usage is TRBV13 and J usage is TRBJ2-6; D unclear. The V gene lost 5 bases and the J gene lost 0 bases, with 5 bases spanning the gap. Germline CDR1 and CDR2: PRHDT and FYEKMQ (reference sequence). The CDR3 has 14 residues. CDR3 bases: TGTGCCAGCAGCCTTCGCTCTGGGGCCAACGTCCTGACTTTC. As protein: CASSLRSGANVLTF.

The genes are TRBV7-9 and TRBJ2-1, with a tentative D call TRBD2 (5 bases). Germline loops: CDR1 SEHNR, CDR2 FQNEAQ (reference sequence). Between the trimmed V and J ends, which lost 3 bases and 8 bases, there was a span of 14 bases. The CDR3 is 14 amino acids. The CDR3 here is CASSLGRGLDEQFF. CDR3 nucleotides: TGTGCCAGCAGCTTGGGGAGAGGGCTGGATGAGCAGTTCTTC.

This clone was detected only a few times. In DNA, the CDR3 is TGTGCCACCAGCAGTACAGGTACTGGAAACACCATATATTTT. Its protein is CATSSTGTGNTIYF. The J gene is TRBJ1-3, the V gene TRBV15, with a possible D match to TRBD1 (5 bases). Germline V gene sequence: CDR1 LNHNV, CDR2 YYDKDF (reference sequence). The CDR3 loop spans 14 amino acids. V was trimmed by 3 bases and J by 2 bases, leaving 8 bases between them.

This clone was seen a few times. This chain links TRBV5-1 with TRBJ2-2; TRBD1 aligns across 8 bases. From germline, CDR1 is SGHRS and CDR2 YFSETQ. J lost 5 bases, V lost 0 bases, and 0 bases had no gene match. The CDR3 has 14 amino acids. The CDR3 reads CASSLDRGTGELFF. The CDR3 nucleotides are TGCGCCAGCAGCTTGGACAGGGGGACCGGGGAGCTGTTTTTT. Supplemented by reference TRBV5-1 and TRBJ2-2, the full variable domain reads KAGVTQTPRYLIKTRGQQVTLSCSPISGHRSVSWYQQTPGQGLQFLFEYFSETQRNKGNFPGRFSGRQFSNSRSEMNVSTLELGDSALYLCASSLDRGTGELFFGEGSRLTVL.

V is TRBV19 and J is TRBJ1-3, with 9 bases fitting TRBD1. CDR1 LNHDA and CDR2 SQIVND come from the germline V gene (reference sequence). The CDR3 totals 15 residues. V shed 6 bases, J shed 0 bases, and the junction held 3 bases outside the gene matches. DNA for the CDR3: TGTGCCAGTAGGCGGACAGGGGACTCTGGAAACACCATATATTTT. Translating gives CASRRTGDSGNTIYF.

The V and J genes are TRBV18 and TRBJ2-7; 10 nucleotides agree with TRBD1. Germline V gene lookup returns CDR1 KGHSH and CDR2 LQKENI. V trimming: 1 base; J trimming: 5 bases; junction bases outside the gene matches: 20. The CDR3 contains 20 residues. In DNA form, the CDR3 reads TGTGCCAGCTCACCACGTCCTGGACAGGGGGAAGCGGCTAGCAACCACGAGCAGTACTTC. Residues: CASSPRPGQGEAASNHEQYF.

V and J are TRBV6-5 and TRBJ1-5; TRBD1 matches at 10 bases. CDR3 length equals 14 residues. J gave up 4 bases and V 4 bases, and 1 base lay outside the gene matches. CDR1 MNHEY and CDR2 SVGAGI come from the germline V gene. CDR3 coding DNA: TGTGCCAGCAGTTGGGGACAGGGGAATCAGCCCCAGCATTTT. Protein product: CASSWGQGNQPQHF.

This clone was picked up a small number of times. The CDR3, as DNA: TGTGCCAGCAGCGTGACTAGCGGGAGTCATGAGCAGTTCTTC. Its translation: CASSVTSGSHEQFF. The chain carries TRBV9 and TRBJ2-1; 12 positions match TRBD2. There are 14 residues in the CDR3. CDR1 and CDR2 (germline): SGDLS, YYNGEE. With 2 bases clipped from V and 8 bases from J, the junction kept 2 bases outside the gene matches.

This clone has more than one count but fewer than ten. The V and J genes are TRBV9 and TRBJ1-1, with 7 bases fitting TRBD1. V was pared by 7 bases and J by 5 bases, with 8 bases of the junction left unmatched. The CDR3 runs 13 residues. Germline V gene sequence: CDR1 SGDLS, CDR2 YYNGEE. CDR3 amino acids: CASSPGQLTEAFF. The CDR3 DNA sequence: TGTGCCAGCTCTCCGGGACAGCTTACTGAAGCTTTCTTT.

The chain links TRBV19 to TRBJ1-4; 11 bases agree with TRBD1. CDR3 length: 16 residues. After removal of 6 bases from V and 8 bases from J, the junction contained 11 bases not matched to a gene. The V gene's germline CDR1 is LNHDA and CDR2 SQIVND (reference sequence). The CDR3 loop reads CASRRLSDRGREKLFF. The CDR3 bases are TGTGCCAGTAGACGCCTCTCGGACAGGGGGCGAGAAAAACTGTTTTTT.

This clone was found a few times. The chain joins TRBV4-2 to TRBJ2-1; TRBD2 matches at 8 bases. CDR1 and CDR2 from the germline V gene are LGHNA and YNFKEQ. Germline trimming cut 0 bases from V and 2 bases from J; bases unmatched to any gene: 12. This CDR3 contains 19 residues. The CDR3 region has the DNA TGTGCCAGCAGCCAAGATAGGGCGGGGGGCCAAGGGGCCTACAATGAGCAGTTCTTC. This codes for CASSQDRAGGQGAYNEQFF.

This clone was picked up a small number of times. The rearrangement links TRBV29-1 to TRBJ2-1, with 8 bases fitting TRBD1. V shed 3 bases, J shed 4 bases, and the junction held 5 bases outside the gene matches. Per germline, CDR1 SQVTM and CDR2 ANQGSEA. This CDR3 contains 14 residues. The CDR3 protein is CSVEYRGMYNEQFF. DNA of the CDR3: TGCAGCGTTGAGTACAGGGGGATGTACAATGAGCAGTTCTTC.